This T cell receptor beta chain comes out of a study of T-cell memory formation after mild COVID-19. This clonotype turned up a few times. This CDR3 has 14 amino acids. Germline V CDR1 and CDR2: DFQATT, SNEGSKA (reference sequence). Trimming removed 2 bases from V and 4 bases from J; junction bases left unmatched: 3. Each CDR3 protein is one row after TCRdb ran MiXCR on the 5' RACE reads. The sample holds approximately 100,000 distinct CDR3 sequences, around 10% seen once. The source of this sequence is a man younger than 35 who had mild COVID-19 (a few samples of this study predate the infection). Cell type and time point are not known. Sequencing was performed on PBMCs or a T cell subset sorted from them (not recorded which). V and J are TRBV20-1 and TRBJ2-7; 12 bases align to TRBD2. Here the CDR3 DNA reads TGCAGTGCTAGAACGACTAGCGGGGGTTACGAGCAGTACTTC. Protein sequence: CSARTTSGGYEQYF.